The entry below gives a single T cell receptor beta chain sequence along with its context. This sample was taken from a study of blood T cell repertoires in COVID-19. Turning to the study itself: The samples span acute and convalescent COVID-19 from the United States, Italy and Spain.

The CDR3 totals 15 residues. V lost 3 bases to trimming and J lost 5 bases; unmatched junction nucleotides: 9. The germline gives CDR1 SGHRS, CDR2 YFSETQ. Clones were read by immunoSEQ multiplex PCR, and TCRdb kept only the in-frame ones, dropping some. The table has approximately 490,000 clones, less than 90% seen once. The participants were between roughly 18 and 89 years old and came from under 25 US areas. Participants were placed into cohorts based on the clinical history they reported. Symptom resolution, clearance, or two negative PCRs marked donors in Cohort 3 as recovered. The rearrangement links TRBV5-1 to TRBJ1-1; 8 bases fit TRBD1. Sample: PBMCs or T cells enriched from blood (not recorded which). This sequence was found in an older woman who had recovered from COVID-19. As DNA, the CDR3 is TGCGCCAGCAGCTACGGACAGGGCAGAGGAACTGAAGCTTTCTTT. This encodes CASSYGQGRGTEAFF.